The rows below give T cell receptor beta chains drawn from one sample of a study of technical replicates of blood from a few donors. Produced via immunoSEQ multiplex PCR; TCRdb's table is partial and in-frame only. The table lists almost 70,000 clones, approximately 90% of them singletons. Input material: PBMCs. These receptors all come from a human donor in good health. Some clones in this sample may be carry-over from other donors' samples. The CDR3 runs from the conserved cysteine through the conserved F or W. D genes are given only for firm matches. The size entry is marked missing in some rows and otherwise reads once, few, many or a size class.

size: -
J: TRBJ2-5
V: TRBV25-1
D: TRBD1
DNA: TGTGCCAGCGGGGGACAGCTCCAAGAGACCCAGTACTTC
CDR3: CASGGQLQETQYF

size: once
J: TRBJ1-1
V: TRBV7-9
D: -
DNA: TGTGCCAGCAGCCACATGGGGGGGTTGGCAGGGGCCGAGAACACTGAAGCTTTCTTT
CDR3: CASSHMGGLAGAENTEAFF

size: -
J: TRBJ2-1
V: TRBV2
D: TRBD1
DNA: TGTGCCAGCAGTACAGGGGGTAACAATGAGCAGTTCTTC
CDR3: CASSTGGNNEQFF

size: -
J: TRBJ1-2
V: TRBV9
D: TRBD1
DNA: TGTGCCAGCAGCCCCAGGGACAGAATTAGGGGGGCTAACTATGGCTACACCTTC
CDR3: CASSPRDRIRGANYGYTF

size: -
J: TRBJ2-5
V: TRBV14
D: -
DNA: TGTGCCAGCAGCCAAGGCCTAAGAGAGACCCAGTACTTC
CDR3: CASSQGLRETQYF

size: once
J: TRBJ2-2
V: TRBV27
D: TRBD2
DNA: TGTGCCAGCAGCTGGACTAGGGGGAACACCGGGGAGCTGTTTTTT
CDR3: CASSWTRGNTGELFF

size: -
J: TRBJ2-5
V: TRBV27
D: -
DNA: TGTGCCAGCAGTAAACGGGAAGGAGAGACCCAGTACTTC
CDR3: CASSKREGETQYF

size: -
J: TRBJ2-7
V: TRBV7-2
D: -
DNA: TGTGCCAGCAGCTCGGGACCAGGGGATATCTACGAGCAGTACTTC
CDR3: CASSSGPGDIYEQYF

size: once
J: TRBJ2-7
V: TRBV5-6
D: -
DNA: TGTGCCAGCAGCTCAGAGGCAGGGGAGTACGAGCAGTACTTC
CDR3: CASSSEAGEYEQYF

size: -
J: TRBJ2-1
V: TRBV5-5
D: TRBD1
DNA: TGTGCCAGCAGCTTACAGGGGGCCCATGAGCAGTTCTTC
CDR3: CASSLQGAHEQFF

size: -
J: TRBJ1-2
V: TRBV30
D: -
DNA: TGTGCCTGGACAGAGGGGAGGAAAGATGGCTACACCTTC
CDR3: CAWTEGRKDGYTF

size: -
J: TRBJ2-7
V: TRBV29-1
D: -
DNA: TGCAGCGTTGCTTACAGCCGTACCTACGAGCAGTACTTC
CDR3: CSVAYSRTYEQYF

size: -
J: TRBJ2-7
V: TRBV11-3
D: TRBD1
DNA: TGTGCCAGCAGCTTAGGCCAGGGACAGGGGCGACACGAGCAGTACTTC
CDR3: CASSLGQGQGRHEQYF

size: -
J: TRBJ2-5
V: TRBV7-6
D: -
DNA: TGTGCCAGCAGGGCGGGGCGGGTTGAGACCCAGTACTTC
CDR3: CASRAGRVETQYF

size: -
J: TRBJ2-2
V: TRBV6-6
D: TRBD2
DNA: TGTGCCAGCAGCGGGACTAGCGGAGCCGGGGAGCTGTTTTTT
CDR3: CASSGTSGAGELFF

size: -
J: TRBJ2-2
V: TRBV6-4
D: -
DNA: TGTGCCAGCAGTGAGCAGTCAGGCGGGGAGCTGTTTTTT
CDR3: CASSEQSGGELFF

size: -
J: TRBJ2-5
V: TRBV4-1
D: TRBD2
DNA: TGCGCCAGCAGCCTAAGTTATAGCGGGGGGGCCTTAGAGACCCAGTACTTC
CDR3: CASSLSYSGGALETQYF

size: once
J: TRBJ2-2
V: TRBV19
D: -
DNA: TGTGCCAGTAGTCCCAGGGTTCGGACCGGGGAGCTGTTTTTT
CDR3: CASSPRVRTGELFF

size: -
J: TRBJ2-7
V: TRBV19
D: -
DNA: TGTGCCAGTAGTAATACCTACGAGCAGTACTTC
CDR3: CASSNTYEQYF

size: -
J: TRBJ2-2
V: TRBV30
D: TRBD2
DNA: TGTGCCTGCCGGACTAGCGGGAGAATAATCGGGGAGCTGTTTTTT
CDR3: CACRTSGRIIGELFF

size: -
J: TRBJ1-6
V: TRBV5-6
D: -
DNA: TGTGCCAGCAACTCCCACAGGAATTCACCCCTCCACTTT
CDR3: CASNSHRNSPLHF

size: -
J: TRBJ2-7
V: TRBV10-3
D: -
DNA: TGTGCCATCAGTTATAGCGGTAACGAGCAGTACTTC
CDR3: CAISYSGNEQYF

size: -
J: TRBJ1-1
V: TRBV6-6
D: TRBD1
DNA: TGTGCCAGCAGTTACCCGGGACAGGAGACCACTGAAGCTTTCTTT
CDR3: CASSYPGQETTEAFF

size: -
J: TRBJ2-5
V: TRBV2
D: -
DNA: TGTGCCAGCAGGGACACGGAGACCCAGTACTTC
CDR3: CASRDTETQYF

size: -
J: TRBJ2-7
V: TRBV7-6
D: TRBD1
DNA: TGTGCCAGCAGCTTAGTCCCGGACAGGGGGCGGGACGAGCAGTACTTC
CDR3: CASSLVPDRGRDEQYF

size: -
J: TRBJ1-3
V: TRBV27
D: -
DNA: TGTGCCAGCAGTGTACAGGGCTCTGGAAACACCATATATTTT
CDR3: CASSVQGSGNTIYF

size: -
J: TRBJ1-3
V: TRBV4-1
D: TRBD1
DNA: TGCGCCAGCAGCGGTCGGACAGGCTCTGGAAACACCATATATTTT
CDR3: CASSGRTGSGNTIYF

size: -
J: TRBJ2-1
V: TRBV5-6
D: -
DNA: TGTGCCAGCAGCTGGGGGGTGGGGGAGCAGTTCTTC
CDR3: CASSWGVGEQFF

size: -
J: TRBJ1-1
V: TRBV19
D: -
DNA: TGTGCCAGTAGGGTCAGGGGCCTGAACACTGAAGCTTTCTTT
CDR3: CASRVRGLNTEAFF

size: -
J: TRBJ2-7
V: TRBV6-5
D: -
DNA: TGTGCCAGCAGTTACAGTCCCGCGGAATTCTACGAGCAGTACTTC
CDR3: CASSYSPAEFYEQYF

size: -
J: TRBJ2-1
V: TRBV2
D: -
DNA: TGTGCCAGCAGTTTACTTAGCAATGAGCAGTTCTTC
CDR3: CASSLLSNEQFF

size: -
J: TRBJ1-2
V: TRBV7-2
D: -
DNA: TGTGCCAGCAGCTTAAACAGGGCCAACTATGGCTACACCTTC
CDR3: CASSLNRANYGYTF

size: -
J: TRBJ2-5
V: TRBV5-4
D: -
DNA: TGTGCCAGCAGCCAACAAGAGACCCAGTACTTC
CDR3: CASSQQETQYF

size: -
J: TRBJ2-1
V: TRBV5-6
D: TRBD1
DNA: TGTGCCAGCAGCGACCGGGACAGGGGGAGTAATGAGCAGTTCTTC
CDR3: CASSDRDRGSNEQFF

size: -
J: TRBJ1-1
V: TRBV5-4
D: TRBD1
DNA: TGTGCCAGCAGCTTGGACAGGGGAGGCACTGAAGCTTTCTTT
CDR3: CASSLDRGGTEAFF

size: -
J: TRBJ1-5
V: TRBV7-2
D: -
DNA: TGTGCCAGCAGCTTACGGCAGGATCAGCCCCAGCATTTT
CDR3: CASSLRQDQPQHF

size: -
J: TRBJ2-1
V: TRBV10-3
D: TRBD2
DNA: TGTGCCATCAGTGAGGGTAGGGAGGGTAATGAGCAGTTCTTC
CDR3: CAISEGREGNEQFF

size: -
J: TRBJ2-7
V: TRBV7-5
D: -
DNA: TGTGCCAGAAGCAACCCGGGAAAGAGGTACGAGCAGTACTTC
CDR3: CARSNPGKRYEQYF

size: -
J: TRBJ2-5
V: TRBV5-4
D: TRBD2
DNA: TGTGCCAGCAGCCGTCCGGGACTAGCGGGAGGGGTGCAAGAGACCCAGTACTTC
CDR3: CASSRPGLAGGVQETQYF

size: -
J: TRBJ1-1
V: TRBV4-3
D: -
DNA: TGCGCCAGCAGCCAGGGAGCAGGTTTTAACACTGAAGCTTTCTTT
CDR3: CASSQGAGFNTEAFF

size: -
J: TRBJ1-2
V: TRBV5-4
D: -
DNA: TGTGCCAGCAGATCACCGAACAGGGCATCTAGTGGCTACACCTTC
CDR3: CASRSPNRASSGYTF

size: -
J: TRBJ2-2
V: TRBV6-6
D: TRBD1
DNA: TGTGCCAGCAGTCAACCGACAGGGTCGGGCACCGGGGAGCTGTTTTTT
CDR3: CASSQPTGSGTGELFF

size: -
J: TRBJ2-1
V: TRBV6-5
D: TRBD2
DNA: TGTGCCAGGGGGGGGGATGCGAATGAGCAGTTCTTC
CDR3: CARGGDANEQFF

size: few
J: TRBJ2-1
V: TRBV2
D: TRBD2
DNA: TGTGCCAGCAGTTTGTTTAGCGGGACCAACTACAATGAGCAGTTCTTC
CDR3: CASSLFSGTNYNEQFF

size: -
J: TRBJ1-1
V: TRBV5-1
D: TRBD1
DNA: TGCGCCAGCAGCTCAAAACTAACAGGGGGCGGGAACACTGAAGCTTTCTTT
CDR3: CASSSKLTGGGNTEAFF

size: -
J: TRBJ1-5
V: TRBV11-1
D: TRBD1
DNA: TGTGCCAGCAGCAAGGACAGGAATCAGCCCCAGCATTTT
CDR3: CASSKDRNQPQHF

size: -
J: TRBJ2-1
V: TRBV2
D: -
DNA: TGTGCCAGCAGTGAACAGTCGCAGATCTTC
CDR3: CASSEQSQIF